The 23 T cell receptor beta chains given below trace back to one sample, sequenced in a study of molecular identifiers for immune sequencing clone quantification. TCRdb reprocessed the PCR reads via MiXCR and lists one record per CDR3 protein. Of fewer than 350,000 distinct CDR3 sequences listed, about 21% are singletons. Sequencing was carried out using naive CD8+ T cells from blood, with Jurkat cell RNA spiked in. The subset denotes: FACS-sorted CD8+CD4-CCR7+CD45RA+ naive T cells. Receptors originate from a human donor in good health. Some libraries in this study had Jurkat cell RNA spiked in.

With regard to this clonotype: A much larger clone is a single base away; this may be a read error. V usage is TRBV20-1 and J usage is TRBJ2-2, with 10 bases fitting TRBD1. V trimming: 1 base; J trimming: 3 bases; junction bases outside the gene matches: 2. The length of the CDR3 is 15 residues. CDR1 DFQATT and CDR2 SNEGSKA come from the germline V gene (reference sequence). The CDR3 region is CSARADRGDTGELFF. For the CDR3, the DNA is TGCAGTGCTAGAGCGGACAGGGGGGACACCGGGGAGCTGTTTTTT.

This clonotype has at least ten counts. This sequence joins TRBV20-1 and TRBJ2-3, with D uncertain. CDR1 is DFQATT, CDR2 SNEGSKA, per germline (reference sequence). V was pared by 3 bases and J by 1 base, with 8 bases between. The CDR3 totals 13 residues. This CDR3 reads CSARSIGTDTQYF. As DNA, the CDR3 is TGCAGTGCTAGGAGCATAGGCACAGATACGCAGTATTTT.

With respect to this clonotype: A much bigger clone sits one base away, suggesting this may be a read error. This chain connects TRBV3-1 to TRBJ1-2, with D unresolved. V shed 0 bases and J shed 2 bases, with 7 bases lying between them. Germline values: CDR1 LGHDT, CDR2 YNNKEL (reference sequence). The CDR3 is made up of 14 amino acids. CDR3 protein: CASSQDPGNYGYTF. CDR3 DNA sequence: TGTGCCAGCAGCCAAGATCCAGGAAACTATGGCTACACCTTC.

The J gene is TRBJ2-2, the V gene TRBV6-2 or TRBV6-3, with D perhaps matching TRBD2 (5 bases). The CDR3 runs to 15 residues. Deletions cut 4 bases from V and 5 bases from J, with 14 bases between. CDR1 MNHEY and CDR2 SVGEGT come from the germline V gene. The CDR3 nucleotides read TGTGCCAGCAGTTTTGGGGAGCGCAGGACCGGGGAGCTGTTTTTT. This encodes CASSFGERRTGELFF.

This clonotype was observed a handful of times. The chain has TRBV20-1 and TRBJ2-3; 8 positions match TRBD2. The trim removed 0 bases at V and 0 bases at J, leaving 5 bases unmatched. CDR1 DFQATT and CDR2 SNEGSKA come from the germline V gene (reference sequence). This CDR3 is 16 amino acids long. CDR3 sequence reads: CSARDFTSGSTDTQYF. The CDR3 nucleotides read TGCAGTGCTAGAGATTTCACTAGCGGTAGCACAGATACGCAGTATTTT.

In this sample, this clonotype turned up many times. This chain joins TRBV7-9 and TRBJ2-5, with 8 bases identical to TRBD1. The germline V gene encodes CDR1 SEHNR and CDR2 FQNEAQ (reference sequence). V lost 3 bases, J lost 2 bases, and 5 bases stayed unmatched. CDR3 length: 15 amino acids. CDR3 coding DNA: TGTGCCAGCAGCTTCAGGGGGCCGAATCAAGAGACCCAGTACTTC. Translation: CASSFRGPNQETQYF.

A remark on this clonotype: One junction end disagrees with the germline gene, perhaps due to a read error. This chain joins TRBV5-3 and TRBJ2-4; D perhaps matches TRBD2 (7 bases). TRBV5-3 is noted as an ORF with a role that remains uncertain. This CDR3 region has 13 residues. The CDR3 reads CASSWGGGGAQDF. CDR3 bases: TGTGCCAGCAGCTGGGGGGGGGGCGGCGCCCAAGACTTC.

This clonotype has ten or more counts. V usage is TRBV27 and J usage is TRBJ1-5, with D hard to call. V shed 0 bases and J shed 7 bases, with 7 bases lying between them. The CDR3 has 13 amino acids. Germline CDR1 and CDR2: MNHEY and SMNVEV (reference sequence). CDR3 DNA: TGTGCCAGCAGTTTATCACTACGCCAGCCCCAGCATTTT. Translating it yields CASSLSLRQPQHF.

This clonotype has more than one count but fewer than ten. The chain recombines TRBV12-3 or TRBV12-4 with TRBJ2-2, with D unresolved. V shed 4 bases and J shed 1 base, with 10 bases lying between them. The CDR3 loop spans 15 amino acids. DNA of the CDR3: TGTGCCAGCAGTTATCCGGGCCGGAACACCGGGGAGCTGTTTTTT. Translating gives CASSYPGRNTGELFF.

This clonotype came up many times. This chain uses TRBV29-1 with TRBJ2-5; D possibly corresponds to TRBD2 (5 bases). The CDR3 runs 13 residues. Trimming cost V 2 bases and J 4 bases, with 11 bases left between them. CDR1 and CDR2 from the germline V gene are SQVTM and ANQGSEA. Written as DNA, the CDR3 is TGCAGCGTTGAACCGGGGAATGGAGAGACCCAGTACTTC. As protein: CSVEPGNGETQYF.

This chain joins TRBV5-4 and TRBJ2-7; a weak D match, TRBD1 (6 bases). Germline V gene lookup returns CDR1 SGHNT and CDR2 YYREEE (reference sequence). CDR3 length equals 13 residues. Trimming cost V 6 bases and J 4 bases, with 14 bases left between them. CDR3 amino acids: CASNSQGSYEQYF. The CDR3 coding sequence is TGTGCCAGCAATTCGCAGGGGTCTTACGAGCAGTACTTC.

This clonotype has more than one count but fewer than ten. The V call is TRBV14, the J call TRBJ2-7; TRBD1 might be the D (6 bases). Germline V lookup: CDR1 SGHDN, CDR2 FVKESK. Trimming cost V 1 base and J 6 bases, with 16 bases left between them. The CDR3 length is 15 residues. The CDR3 DNA reads as TGTGCCAGCAGCCAAGGTGGGGGCCTATCAGGCGAGCAGTACTTC. Its translation: CASSQGGGLSGEQYF.

In this sample, this clonotype turned up many times. The chain recombines TRBV12-3 or TRBV12-4 with TRBJ2-7; D tentatively reads TRBD1 or TRBD2 (6 bases each). The CDR3 length is 14 residues. Trimming cost V 3 bases and J 0 bases, with 9 bases left between them. This CDR3 reads CASSLRDNSYEQYF. The DNA of the CDR3 is TGTGCCAGCAGTTTGCGGGACAACTCCTACGAGCAGTACTTC.

This clonotype was seen at least ten times. V usage is TRBV5-5 and J usage is TRBJ1-2, with D unclear. The CDR3 has 15 residues. The ends were cut back, 5 bases at V and 0 bases at J, with 14 bases in the middle. Germline V CDR1 and CDR2: SGHKS, YYEKEE (reference sequence). CDR3 bases: TGTGCCAGCAGTCGCCCCCAGGAGACTAACTATGGCTACACCTTC. Its translation is CASSRPQETNYGYTF.

Notes on this clonotype: Possible read error: a much larger clone is one base away. The CDR3 carries no conserved terminal phenylalanine or tryptophan, so it likely arises from a read error. This chain uses TRBV7-6 with TRBJ2-5; D may be TRBD2 (5 bases). The V gene's germline CDR1 is SGHVS and CDR2 FNYEAQ. This CDR3 has 14 residues. The V end was cut by 7 bases, the J end by 4 bases, with 16 bases between. CDR3 in DNA: TGTGCCAGCACCCCTGGCGGGTCCGCAGAGACCCAGTACTAC. Amino acid sequence: CASTPGGSAETQYY.

This clonotype was observed many times. The V and J genes are TRBV2 and TRBJ2-6; D is unclear. CDR1 is SNHLY and CDR2 is FYNNEI in the germline V gene. V was cut by 0 bases and J by 0 bases, with 9 bases left in between. The length of the CDR3 is 17 residues. CDR3 residues: CASSEAEAYSGANVLTF. In DNA, the CDR3 is TGTGCCAGCAGTGAAGCCGAGGCGTACTCTGGGGCCAACGTCCTGACTTTC.

As for this clonotype: This could be a read error, since a much larger clone is one nucleotide away. This sequence joins TRBV7-9 and TRBJ1-1; D is unclear. The CDR3 covers 14 residues. Germline loops: CDR1 SEHNR, CDR2 FQNEAQ (reference sequence). In DNA, the CDR3 is TGTGCCTGCAGCCCACGGGGATTTTGGACTGAAGCTTTCTTT. This translates into CACSPRGFWTEAFF.

As regards this clonotype: Given a much more abundant clone one base away, this may be a read error. The chain links TRBV20-1 to TRBJ2-7; 10 positions agree with TRBD1. In germline, CDR1 is DFQATT, CDR2 SNEGSKA (reference sequence). CDR3 length equals 16 residues. CDR3 in amino acids: CSARTGGQTGLYGQYF. The CDR3 DNA sequence: TGCAGTGCTAGGACAGGGGGCCAAACAGGCCTCTACGGGCAGTACTTC.

The chain combines TRBV28 with TRBJ2-7; D gene uncertain. The CDR3 length is 13 residues. V lost 7 bases and J 1 base, leaving 11 bases between the germline ends. CDR1 is MDHEN, CDR2 SYDVKM, per germline. CDR3 nucleotide sequence: TGTGCCAGCAATCCAACAGCATCCTACGAGCAGTACTTC. Its translation: CASNPTASYEQYF.

This clonotype was detected once. Since the CDR3 does not end with the conserved phenylalanine or tryptophan, this likely comes from a read error. V is TRBV4-3 and J is TRBJ2-7; no firm D call. The germline V gene has CDR1 LGHNA and CDR2 YSLEER. Deletions cut 2 bases from V and 3 bases from J, with 20 bases between. This CDR3 has 17 residues. DNA for the CDR3: TGCGCCAGCAGCCAAAACGTAAGGCAGTCACTTCTCTACGAGCAGTACCTC. It codes for CASSQNVRQSLLYEQYL.

This chain joins TRBV19 and TRBJ2-2, with D maybe TRBD1 (6 bases). The CDR3 is 16 amino acids. From germline, CDR1 is LNHDA and CDR2 SQIVND (reference sequence). V was trimmed by 7 bases and J by 6 bases, leaving 21 bases between them. The CDR3 sequence: CASTLLDRPGPGELFF. In DNA, the CDR3 is TGTGCCAGTACCCTCCTAGACAGGCCGGGCCCCGGGGAGCTGTTTTTT.

This clonotype was counted many times. The chain has TRBV12-3 or TRBV12-4 and TRBJ1-1, with TRBD1 as a possible D gene (5 bases). V was shortened by 5 bases and J by 3 bases, with 16 bases between the two germline ends. This CDR3 is built from 15 residues. The CDR3, as DNA: TGTGCCAGCAGTCGGACACCTCGCGGGGACACTGAAGCTTTCTTT. Encoded protein: CASSRTPRGDTEAFF.

This clonotype was seen ten or more times. The chain links TRBV12-3 or TRBV12-4 to TRBJ2-3; D is undetermined. Trimming cost V 3 bases and J 5 bases, with 3 bases left between them. This CDR3 is 11 amino acids long. The CDR3 sequence: CASSLEDTQYF. For the CDR3, the DNA is TGTGCCAGCAGTTTGGAAGATACGCAGTATTTT.